These T cell receptor beta chains were read from a single sample in a study of CD8+ T cells in alopecia areata. The table came from immunoSEQ multiplex PCR; TCRdb's copy has only in-frame clones and leaves some out. The sample holds around 200,000 clones, 55% to 70% seen once. The starting material was CD4+ T cells sorted from blood, obtained at week 4, from a patient treated with tofacitinib. These receptors were collected from a human donor with alopecia areata. Both conserved end residues are part of each CDR3. Fields, in order: clone size, V gene, J gene, CDR3 protein. Clone size appears in some rows only: once, few, many, or a class for an expanded clone.

abundance: few; v_gene: TRBV7-9; j_gene: TRBJ2-7; CDR3aa: CASSLTSYEQYF
abundance: -; v_gene: TRBV30; j_gene: TRBJ2-6; CDR3aa: CAGALGAGRDPTGANVLTF
abundance: -; v_gene: TRBV6-1; j_gene: TRBJ1-2; CDR3aa: CASLFGTHNYGYTF
abundance: -; v_gene: TRBV30; j_gene: TRBJ2-1; CDR3aa: CAWSRVSHEQFF
abundance: -; v_gene: TRBV19; j_gene: TRBJ2-1; CDR3aa: CASSIDRGAGVNEQFF
abundance: few; v_gene: TRBV11-2; j_gene: TRBJ2-2; CDR3aa: CASSLGPGTARELFF
abundance: few; v_gene: TRBV5-1; j_gene: TRBJ2-3; CDR3aa: CASSFTTSRGDTQYF
abundance: -; v_gene: TRBV29-1; j_gene: TRBJ1-2; CDR3aa: CSVSRGSYGYTF
abundance: -; v_gene: TRBV29-1; j_gene: TRBJ2-7; CDR3aa: CSVARDRITYEQYF
abundance: many; v_gene: TRBV28; j_gene: TRBJ1-2; CDR3aa: CASSSLYGYTF
abundance: -; v_gene: TRBV29-1; j_gene: TRBJ2-3; CDR3aa: CSVEPTQGGGDTQYF
abundance: -; v_gene: TRBV5-1; j_gene: TRBJ2-1; CDR3aa: CASSTSGRTNEQFF
abundance: -; v_gene: TRBV11-2; j_gene: TRBJ1-4; CDR3aa: CASSRLRGEKLFF
abundance: -; v_gene: TRBV29-1; j_gene: TRBJ1-4; CDR3aa: CSVVKGAEEKLFF
abundance: -; v_gene: TRBV6-5; j_gene: TRBJ2-7; CDR3aa: CASKRGSYEQYF
abundance: -; v_gene: TRBV7-9; j_gene: TRBJ2-2; CDR3aa: CASSETSTNTGELFF
abundance: -; v_gene: TRBV7-8; j_gene: TRBJ2-7; CDR3aa: CASSTQTGVYEQYF
abundance: -; v_gene: TRBV2; j_gene: TRBJ2-3; CDR3aa: CASSDGGASTDTQYF
abundance: -; v_gene: TRBV19; j_gene: TRBJ2-2; CDR3aa: CASSPQGGPTGELFF
abundance: -; v_gene: TRBV28; j_gene: TRBJ2-7; CDR3aa: CASSLGQGRTYEQYF
abundance: -; v_gene: TRBV19; j_gene: TRBJ2-4; CDR3aa: CASQVEAKNIQYF
abundance: -; v_gene: TRBV9; j_gene: TRBJ2-3; CDR3aa: CASSGRAYADTQYF
abundance: -; v_gene: TRBV21-1; j_gene: TRBJ2-1; CDR3aa: CASKGTSNNEQFF
abundance: few; v_gene: TRBV30; j_gene: TRBJ2-1; CDR3aa: CVLGTSTYNEQFF
abundance: -; v_gene: TRBV7-3; j_gene: TRBJ2-1; CDR3aa: CASSLGLAVTYNEQFF
abundance: -; v_gene: TRBV30; j_gene: TRBJ1-3; CDR3aa: CAWSSRGNTIYF
abundance: many; v_gene: TRBV7-8; j_gene: TRBJ2-5; CDR3aa: CASSSTPRGETQYF
abundance: -; v_gene: TRBV5-1; j_gene: TRBJ2-4; CDR3aa: CASSSRGAKNIQYF
abundance: -; v_gene: TRBV30; j_gene: TRBJ1-1; CDR3aa: CAWSVRVNTEAFF
abundance: once; v_gene: TRBV5-1; j_gene: TRBJ2-7; CDR3aa: CASSSGVPPLEQYF
abundance: -; v_gene: TRBV29-1; j_gene: TRBJ2-1; CDR3aa: CSVSTRYNEQFF
abundance: few; v_gene: TRBV9; j_gene: TRBJ2-3; CDR3aa: CASSVGGLITDTQYF
abundance: -; v_gene: TRBV5-1; j_gene: TRBJ2-3; CDR3aa: CASSPRNGDTQYF
abundance: -; v_gene: TRBV5-1; j_gene: TRBJ1-2; CDR3aa: CASSQTVGYGYTF
abundance: -; v_gene: TRBV5-4; j_gene: TRBJ2-7; CDR3aa: CASSQGVGGGFAYEQYF
abundance: -; v_gene: TRBV29-1; j_gene: TRBJ2-7; CDR3aa: CSVEGTGPSYEQYF
abundance: -; v_gene: TRBV5-3; j_gene: TRBJ1-2; CDR3aa: CARSHGQYYGYTF
abundance: -; v_gene: TRBV30; j_gene: TRBJ2-7; CDR3aa: CAWSVAGGPYEQYF
abundance: -; v_gene: TRBV19; j_gene: TRBJ1-5; CDR3aa: CASSITQGGNQPQHF
abundance: -; v_gene: TRBV29-1; j_gene: TRBJ1-1; CDR3aa: CSVGADRDTEAFF
abundance: few; v_gene: TRBV30; j_gene: TRBJ2-7; CDR3aa: CAWTGEGPSHYEQYF